Below, 2 T cell receptor beta chains from the same sample are listed, as sequenced in a study of CD8 T cells in Susac syndrome. Random hexamers were used to reverse transcribe an amount of about 0.5 to 1 ug RNA. Via MiXCR, TCRdb re-called the immunoSEQ multiplex PCR reads, giving one row per CDR3 protein. The sample yields 150,000 to 250,000 distinct CDR3 sequences, about 95% seen once. The sample taken for sequencing was CD4+ T cells from PBMCs. The receptors originated from a human donor with multiple sclerosis.

This chain connects TRBV6-6 to TRBJ1-2, with D perhaps TRBD1 (6 bases). This CDR3 is 14 amino acids long. Germline V CDR1 and CDR2: MNHNY, SVGAGI (reference sequence). V dropped 7 bases and J dropped 4 bases, with 16 bases sitting between them. CDR3 coding DNA: TGTGCCAGCAAGGGGGGGGTGGCGGCCTATGGCTACACCTTC. It specifies CASKGGVAAYGYTF.

The chain links TRBV9 to TRBJ2-2; 9 nucleotides agree with TRBD1. V shed 3 bases, J shed 5 bases, and the junction held 11 bases outside the gene matches. The CDR3 runs to 17 residues. CDR1 and CDR2 from the germline V gene are SGDLS and YYNGEE. The CDR3 DNA is TGTGCCAGCAGCGCCCGAAACCCGGGACAGGGAACCGGGGAGCTGTTTTTT. Its protein product is CASSARNPGQGTGELFF.